Included here is one T cell receptor (beta chain) sequence, with context. Antigen specificity is unknown. From unsorted bulk tissue weighing about 20-33 mg, DNA and RNA were co-extracted. These data belong to a study of tumor-infiltrating lymphocytes in primary liver carcinoma. Across the whole study: Stage T1-T3 N0M0 tumors spanned roughly 4.2 to 10 cm.

Using a constant-region primer together with ProtoScript II reverse transcriptase, TCR beta cDNA was made from around 500 ng of total RNA. Nested multiplex PCR, run for three rounds with slightly modified ARM-PCR, yielded TCR beta libraries. In TCRdb, the multiplex PCR reads were re-called with MiXCR into one record per CDR3 protein. This table holds around 50,000 distinct CDR3 sequences, around three quarters found once. Study conclusions and caveats: Tumors had a top-250-clone fraction that was significantly higher than blood (p = 0.039).

The clonotype comes from a man aged 35 to 55 with primary liver carcinoma and hepatitis B virus infection. The material sequenced was liver tumor tissue from sampling region 3. The subset: tumor region T3, left-lateral pole.

CDR3 nucleotide sequence: TGTGCCAACCTCACCGGGACTAGCTGGAGGTACGAGCAGTACTTC. Its translation: CANLTGTSWRYEQYF. The gene calls are TRBV28 and TRBJ2-7; 9 positions match TRBD2. Trimming took 10 bases from V and 4 from J; bases not matched to a gene: 14. This CDR3 region has 15 residues. The germline CDR1 and CDR2 sequences are MDHEN and SYDVKM.